This T cell receptor (beta chain) originates from a study of CD8 T cells in Susac syndrome. Broader study findings: It was acknowledged in the study that its TCR sequencing and HLA analysis involved a relatively small number of individuals.

Trimming took off 1 base at V and 5 bases at J, with 6 bases between the two ends. The CDR3 runs to 13 residues. Germline CDR1 LGHDT, CDR2 YNNKEL (reference sequence). Of note for this clonotype: Its specificity is unknown.

CD8+ and CD4+ T cells from blood underwent TCR beta sequencing. Included as multiple sclerosis controls were treatment-naive patients who had stable or active relapsing-remitting disease. Random hexamers served to reverse transcribe roughly 0.5 to 1 ug RNA. By means of immunoSEQ multiplex PCR, TCR beta CDR3 spanning 54 Vbeta and 13 Jbeta underwent amplification. MiXCR, applied by TCRdb to the immunoSEQ multiplex PCR reads, yields one record per CDR3 protein. The sample records 300,000 to 350,000 distinct CDR3 sequences, roughly 94% being singletons. Sequenced: CD4+ T cells from PBMCs. This sequence originates from a human donor with multiple sclerosis. The chain uses TRBV3-1 and TRBJ1-5, with D unclear. As DNA, the CDR3 is TGTGCCAGCAGCCAAGCGATGGATCAGCCCCAGCATTTT. This sequence encodes CASSQAMDQPQHF.